One sample yielded the 25 T cell receptor beta chains listed below, sequenced in a study of OX40 agonist ivuxolimab in advanced cancers. TCRdb's table, derived via immunoSEQ multiplex PCR, lists solely in-frame clones and lacks some. The sample has just over 20,000 clones; more than 65% are singletons. Here the sequenced sample was CD4+ or CD8+ T cells sorted from blood, taken in a trial of the OX40 agonist ivuxolimab. The receptors originated from an adult with an advanced solid tumor such as melanoma, head and neck, liver or kidney cancer.

The chain is built from TRBV5-1 and TRBJ2-7; 7 bases map to TRBD1. Losses at the gene ends were 0 bases for V and 2 bases for J; bases not matched to a gene: 5. The CDR3 covers 15 residues. CDR1 and CDR2 from the germline V gene are SGHRS and YFSETQ. Here the CDR3 DNA reads TGCGCCAGCAGCTTGGGTGGGACAGCTACCTACGAGCAGTACTTC. It yields the protein CASSLGGTATYEQYF.

V gene TRBV6-5 combines with J gene TRBJ2-7; perhaps D is TRBD1 or TRBD2 (5 bases each). Trimming pared 6 bases from V and 2 bases from J, leaving 14 bases between. Germline V CDR1 and CDR2: MNHEY, SVGAGI. This CDR3 contains 14 residues. The CDR3 region has the DNA TGTGCCAGCAGAAGGGACCCGGACCCCTACGAGCAGTACTTC. This codes for CASRRDPDPYEQYF.

This clone came up a few times. The V call is TRBV30, the J call TRBJ2-2; D is undetermined. The CDR3 has 14 residues. V lost 2 bases, J lost 0 bases, and 7 bases lay in between. Germline CDR1 GTSNPN, CDR2 SVGIG (reference sequence). Written as DNA, the CDR3 is TGTGCCTGGAGTAAACACCCGAACACCGGGGAGCTGTTTTTT. Its protein product is CAWSKHPNTGELFF.

This rearrangement joins TRBV5-4 to TRBJ2-3, with D perhaps TRBD2 (5 bases). This CDR3 comprises 15 residues. Germline V CDR1 and CDR2: SGHNT, YYREEE (reference sequence). The V end lost 3 bases, the J end lost 2 bases, and 13 bases lay between the germline ends. The CDR3 DNA is TGTGCCAGCAGCTCTGAAGCGGAACACACAGATACGCAGTATTTT. Translation gives CASSSEAEHTDTQYF.

The chain combines TRBV9 with TRBJ1-3, with 8 nucleotides matching TRBD1. J gave up 4 bases and V 4 bases, and 7 bases lay outside the gene matches. Germline V gene sequence: CDR1 SGDLS, CDR2 YYNGEE. The CDR3 spans 15 residues. Here the CDR3 reads CASSRGDRGGNTIYF. DNA for the CDR3: TGTGCCAGCAGCCGTGGAGACAGGGGAGGAAACACCATATATTTT.

This sequence joins TRBV6-1 and TRBJ2-1, with unresolved D. With 0 bases removed from V and 5 bases from J, the gap between germline ends came to 17 bases. Germline V gene data show CDR1 as MNHNS and CDR2 as SASEGT. CDR3 size: 17 residues. The CDR3 nucleotides read TGTGCCAGCAGTGAAGCGCGAAAAGGGTTAGGGAACAATGAGCAGTTCTTC. Protein product: CASSEARKGLGNNEQFF.

V gene TRBV12-5 combines with J gene TRBJ1-1; 9 nucleotides match TRBD1. The V gene's germline CDR1 is LGHNT and CDR2 FRNRAP. The CDR3 spans 15 residues. After removal of 0 bases from V and 7 bases from J, the junction contained 6 bases not matched to a gene. The CDR3 nucleotides are TGTGCTAGTGGTTTGGTACGGACAGGGGATGTTGAAGCTTTCTTT. Translated, it gives CASGLVRTGDVEAFF.

The V call is TRBV7-3, the J call TRBJ1-5; the D is unclear. V was trimmed by 2 bases and J by 3 bases, leaving 5 bases between them. The CDR3 runs 13 residues. The germline V gene has CDR1 SGHTA and CDR2 FQGTGA. The CDR3, as DNA: TGTGCCAGCAGCTTACAGCTCAATCAGCCCCAGCATTTT. Residues: CASSLQLNQPQHF.

This chain links TRBV9 with TRBJ1-4; 7 bases line up with TRBD1. J lost 0 bases, V lost 1 base, and 9 bases had no gene match. This CDR3 has 18 residues. The germline V gene has CDR1 SGDLS and CDR2 YYNGEE. The CDR3 nucleotides are TGTGCCAGCAGCGTAACGACAGGGACCTTTGCAACTAATGAAAAACTGTTTTTT. As protein: CASSVTTGTFATNEKLFF.

The V and J genes are TRBV6-1 and TRBJ1-2; no firm D call. The CDR3 length is 14 residues. Germline loops: CDR1 MNHNS, CDR2 SASEGT. Trimming took 1 base from V and 0 from J, leaving 6 bases between them. Here the CDR3 DNA reads TGTGCCAGCAGTGAAGTAGGATCTAACTATGGCTACACCTTC. It encodes CASSEVGSNYGYTF.

This clone was seen just once. The chain recombines TRBV15 with TRBJ2-7; the match to TRBD1 covers 9 bases. J was trimmed by 6 bases and V by 6 bases; bases with no gene match: 9. Germline-derived CDR1 and CDR2 are LNHNV and YYDKDF (reference sequence). The CDR3 is made up of 14 amino acids. Here the CDR3 reads CATSRDRVTREQYF. CDR3 DNA: TGTGCCACCAGTAGGGACAGGGTGACTCGCGAGCAGTACTTC.

Judged by abundance, this clone is medium-sized. The V and J genes are TRBV25-1 and TRBJ2-6, with 7 bases aligning to TRBD2. CDR3 size: 15 residues. V shed 10 bases and J 1 base; nucleotides not matched to a gene: 7. The germline V gene has CDR1 MGHDK and CDR2 SYGVNS. Written as DNA, the CDR3 is TGTGCCACCCAGGCCGGGGGGTCTGGGGCCAACGTCCTGACTTTC. It specifies CATQAGGSGANVLTF.

The chain links TRBV18 to TRBJ2-5, with D hard to call. V was cut by 0 bases and J by 0 bases, with 5 bases left in between. The CDR3 is 14 residues long. Germline CDR1 KGHSH, CDR2 LQKENI. Written as DNA, the CDR3 is TGTGCCAGCTCACCACCGGCCAACCAAGAGACCCAGTACTTC. Encoded protein: CASSPPANQETQYF.

The rearrangement joins TRBV5-4 to TRBJ2-3; 7 bases fit TRBD1. V was pared by 0 bases and J by 1 base, with 8 bases of the junction left unmatched. This CDR3 contains 17 residues. In germline, CDR1 is SGHNT, CDR2 YYREEE (reference sequence). CDR3: CASSLALRGRGTDTQYF. The CDR3 bases are TGTGCCAGCAGCTTGGCCTTGAGGGGGCGAGGCACAGATACGCAGTATTTT.

In the case of this clone: Its ends do not fully match the called genes, so a read error is possible. V is TRBV5-1 and J is TRBJ2-2, with 9 nucleotides matching TRBD2. The germline gives CDR1 SGHRS, CDR2 YFSETQ. This CDR3 contains 16 residues. CDR3 region: CASSFRTSAEHRGAVF. DNA of the CDR3: TGCGCCAGCAGCTTCCGGACTAGCGCCGAACACCGGGGAGCTGTTTTT.

The chain couples TRBV7-9 to TRBJ2-5, with 7 bases that match TRBD2. V shed 5 bases, J shed 5 bases, and the junction held 11 bases outside the gene matches. The CDR3 is made up of 15 amino acids. The V gene's germline CDR1 is SEHNR and CDR2 FQNEAQ (reference sequence). CDR3 sequence: CASSPYGLVGETQYF. In nucleotides, the CDR3 is TGTGCCAGCAGCCCGTACGGACTAGTTGGCGAGACCCAGTACTTC.

The chain joins TRBV7-6 to TRBJ2-7, with a possible D match to TRBD1 (5 bases). Trimming stripped 1 base from V and 2 bases from J, with 12 bases between. Germline CDR1 SGHVS, CDR2 FNYEAQ. The CDR3 loop spans 15 amino acids. The CDR3 coding sequence is TGTGCCAGCAGCTTAGTGCAGGGAAGCACCTACGAGCAGTACTTC. Its protein is CASSLVQGSTYEQYF. The full variable domain, completed using reference TRBV7-6 and TRBJ2-7, is GAGVSQSPRYKVTKRGQDVALRCDPISGHVSLYWYRQALGQGPEFLTYFNYEAQQDKSGLPNDRFSAERPEGSISTLTIQRTEQRDSAMYRCASSLVQGSTYEQYFGPGTRLTVT.

This clone is deemed medium-sized (0.01 to 0.1%). The chain couples TRBV5-5 to TRBJ2-7; D call uncertain. The germline CDR1 and CDR2 sequences are SGHKS and YYEKEE (reference sequence). V was pared by 3 bases and J by 3 bases, with 4 bases between. There are 11 residues in the CDR3. In nucleotides, the CDR3 is TGTGCCAGCAGCTACCTCTACGAGCAGTACTTC. Its translation: CASSYLYEQYF.

This chain uses TRBV6-1 with TRBJ1-1; 8 positions match TRBD1. After removal of 4 bases from V and 5 bases from J, the junction contained 9 bases not matched to a gene. CDR3 length: 15 amino acids. Per germline, CDR1 MNHNS and CDR2 SASEGT. CDR3 DNA: TGTGCCAGCAGTGCCTTTGGACAGGGTGGGACTGAAGCTTTCTTT. As protein: CASSAFGQGGTEAFF.

V gene TRBV6-4 combines with J gene TRBJ2-1; D is unclear. The CDR3 covers 12 residues. The V gene lost 1 base and the J gene lost 7 bases, with 5 bases spanning the gap. From germline, CDR1 is MRHNA and CDR2 SNTAGT. CDR3 amino acids: CASSDWRNEQFF. CDR3 in DNA: TGTGCCAGCAGTGACTGGCGTAATGAGCAGTTCTTC.

The genes are TRBV10-2 and TRBJ1-1, with unresolved D. This CDR3 spans 13 amino acids. Germline V gene data show CDR1 as WSHSY and CDR2 as SAAADI. The germline V and J ends were trimmed by 7 bases and 5 bases, with 14 bases remaining between them. The CDR3 reads CASTLNLGTEAFF. DNA of the CDR3: TGCGCCAGCACCCTAAATCTGGGAACTGAAGCTTTCTTT.

The V and J genes are TRBV30 and TRBJ2-7; D remains unclear. CDR3 length: 14 amino acids. The V gene's germline CDR1 is GTSNPN and CDR2 SVGIG (reference sequence). V was clipped by 4 bases and J by 7 bases, with 20 bases between them. The CDR3 is CAWKRVQAFREQYF. Written as DNA, the CDR3 is TGTGCCTGGAAAAGAGTTCAGGCTTTTCGGGAGCAGTACTTC.

This clone was detected only a few times. The chain's CDR3 is CASSLDRRGELFF. The DNA for the CDR3 is TGTGCCAGCAGCTTAGACAGGAGAGGGGAGCTGTTTTTT. V gene TRBV7-6 combines with J gene TRBJ2-2, with D perhaps TRBD1 (5 bases). Trimming pared 1 base from V and 8 bases from J, leaving 8 bases between. This CDR3 is 13 amino acids long. The germline V gene has CDR1 SGHVS and CDR2 FNYEAQ. Filled out from reference TRBV7-6 and TRBJ2-2, the complete variable domain reads GAGVSQSPRYKVTKRGQDVALRCDPISGHVSLYWYRQALGQGPEFLTYFNYEAQQDKSGLPNDRFSAERPEGSISTLTIQRTEQRDSAMYRCASSLDRRGELFFGEGSRLTVL.

The chain uses TRBV18 and TRBJ1-6, with 7 bases matching TRBD1. This CDR3 contains 14 residues. Germline values: CDR1 KGHSH, CDR2 LQKENI. V was clipped by 4 bases and J by 10 bases; unmatched bases: 7. The CDR3 protein is CASSLQGTGSPLHF. The DNA for the CDR3 is TGTGCCAGCTCACTACAGGGGACGGGATCACCCCTCCACTTT.

V and J are TRBV27 and TRBJ1-2; 8 bases match TRBD1. From germline, CDR1 is MNHEY and CDR2 SMNVEV (reference sequence). CDR3 length equals 12 residues. V shed 5 bases and J 7 bases; nucleotides not matched to a gene: 3. The CDR3 DNA is TGTGCCAGCAGTCTTACAGGGGGTGGCTACACCTTC. Its translation: CASSLTGGGYTF.